The 18 T cell receptor beta chains presented below share a single source sample, sequenced in a study of sequential checkpoint blockade in melanoma. This table comes from immunoSEQ multiplex PCR, and its TCRdb copy is limited to in-frame clones, with some not included. The table lists roughly 12,000 clones, about 79% of them singletons. As for treatment: randomized to nivolumab then ipilimumab (arm A) or the reverse (arm B). The sequenced sample was CD8+ T cells sorted from blood (inferred from file names), obtained from a patient given nivolumab and ipilimumab in sequence. The receptor source for this set is a human donor with melanoma.

The J gene is TRBJ2-1, the V gene TRBV6-5, with D possibly matching TRBD1 (7 bases). Germline loops: CDR1 MNHEY, CDR2 SVGAGI. The CDR3 covers 16 residues. Trimming removed 2 bases at V and 5 bases at J, with 16 bases between. The CDR3 loop reads CASSYQGGLGDNEQFF. The CDR3, as DNA: TGTGCCAGCAGTTACCAGGGGGGACTCGGGGACAATGAGCAGTTCTTC.

This chain connects TRBV6-5 to TRBJ2-1; D perhaps matches TRBD1 (5 bases). The ends were cut back, 6 bases at V and 4 bases at J, with 7 bases in the middle. There are 12 residues in the CDR3. CDR1 is MNHEY, CDR2 SVGAGI, per germline. CDR3 nucleotide sequence: TGTGCCAGCAGCCAGGGATACAATGAGCAGTTCTTC. This translates into CASSQGYNEQFF.

This clone is labeled as medium-sized. The V call is TRBV4-3, the J call TRBJ2-7, with 7 positions matching TRBD2. Germline loops: CDR1 LGHNA, CDR2 YSLEER. Trimming at V came to 1 base and at J to 3 bases, leaving 6 bases not matched to a gene. This CDR3 contains 15 residues. The CDR3 loop reads CASSQGGRAHYEQYF. The CDR3 DNA reads TGCGCCAGCAGCCAAGGGGGGAGGGCCCACTACGAGCAGTACTTC.

The chain uses TRBV4-2 and TRBJ2-7; 7 positions agree with TRBD2. The CDR3 runs 16 residues. Germline V gene sequence: CDR1 LGHNA, CDR2 YNFKEQ. V shed 0 bases, J shed 4 bases, and the junction held 9 bases outside the gene matches. The chain's CDR3 is CASSQDLGGGGYEQYF. The CDR3 DNA sequence: TGTGCCAGCAGCCAAGATTTGGGCGGGGGTGGGTACGAGCAGTACTTC.

The rearrangement uses TRBV6-5 and TRBJ2-7; perhaps TRBD2 as D (6 bases). The CDR3 contains 15 residues. Germline V gene sequence: CDR1 MNHEY, CDR2 SVGAGI. V was pared by 2 bases and J by 5 bases, with 16 bases between. CDR3 nucleotide sequence: TGTGCCAGCAGTTACACATCGCGGGGTTCGGACGAGCAGTACTTC. It encodes CASSYTSRGSDEQYF.

This clone was found a few times. CDR3 sequence reads: CASSLQGRLYNEQFF. CDR3 nucleotide sequence: TGCGCCAGCAGCCTACAGGGTCGTCTCTACAATGAGCAGTTCTTC. J is TRBJ2-1 and V is TRBV5-1; D may be TRBD1 (6 bases). The CDR3 runs to 15 residues. V lost 4 bases to trimming and J lost 3 bases, with 14 bases between them. Germline lookup yields CDR1 SGHRS and CDR2 YFSETQ.

V is TRBV4-1 and J is TRBJ2-7; D possibly corresponds to TRBD1 (5 bases). Germline CDR1 MGHRA, CDR2 YSYEKL. The CDR3 has 19 amino acids. The V and J ends lost 1 base and 0 bases respectively, with 22 bases between them. The CDR3 region has the DNA TGCGCCAGCAGCCAAGTGTCGGTTGGGGCAGGGATTTACTCCTACGAGCAGTACTTC. Its translation is CASSQVSVGAGIYSYEQYF.

This clone is a singleton in its sample. The chain employs TRBV13 and TRBJ2-7; no reliable D call. Trimming removed 6 bases at V and 0 bases at J, with 9 bases between. The germline V gene has CDR1 PRHDT and CDR2 FYEKMQ (reference sequence). This CDR3 has 13 amino acids. The CDR3 protein is CASSVDNSYEQYF. CDR3 sequence (DNA): TGTGCCAGCAGTGTCGACAACTCCTACGAGCAGTACTTC.

In DNA, the CDR3 is TGTGCCAGCCTACAGGGGGTGTACGAGCAGTACTTC. Translating it yields CASLQGVYEQYF. The gene calls are TRBV6-1 and TRBJ2-7; 8 bases line up with TRBD1. There are 12 residues in the CDR3. Germline CDR1 reads MNHNS; CDR2 reads SASEGT. Losses at the gene ends were 8 bases for V and 4 bases for J; bases not matched to a gene: 4.

The V and J genes are TRBV7-2 and TRBJ2-1, with TRBD2 matching over 13 bases. CDR3 length: 16 residues. Trimming removed 5 bases from V and 5 bases from J; junction bases left unmatched: 6. Germline values: CDR1 SGHTA, CDR2 FQGNSA. Written as DNA, the CDR3 is TGTGCCAGCAGCCCGCTCGGACTAGCGGGGGACAATGAGCAGTTCTTC. Protein product: CASSPLGLAGDNEQFF.

V is TRBV5-8 and J is TRBJ1-2; D remains unclear. In germline, CDR1 is SGHTS, CDR2 YDEGEE. The CDR3 is made up of 11 amino acids. V lost 4 bases and J 5 bases, leaving 6 bases between the germline ends. CDR3: CASSPSYGYTF. Written as DNA, the CDR3 is TGTGCCAGCAGCCCCTCTTATGGCTACACCTTC.

The rearrangement links TRBV30 to TRBJ2-7; 7 bases fit TRBD2. J gave up 6 bases and V 4 bases, and 3 bases lay outside the gene matches. The CDR3 is 11 residues long. In germline, CDR1 is GTSNPN, CDR2 SVGIG (reference sequence). The chain's CDR3 is CAWKGGVEQYF. The CDR3 coding sequence is TGTGCCTGGAAGGGAGGGGTCGAGCAGTACTTC.

The V call is TRBV9, the J call TRBJ1-2, with D possibly TRBD1 on 6 matching bases. Germline V gene lookup returns CDR1 SGDLS and CDR2 YYNGEE. V lost 5 bases, J lost 0 bases, and 8 bases lay in between. There are 13 residues in the CDR3. The CDR3, as DNA: TGTGCCAGCAGAGGGGGAGCTAACTATGGCTACACCTTC. It is translated as CASRGGANYGYTF.

This clone is a singleton in its sample. The rearrangement uses TRBV13 and TRBJ2-7, with 8 bases identical to TRBD1. Germline CDR1 reads PRHDT; CDR2 reads FYEKMQ (reference sequence). Unmatched junction bases numbered 7, after V lost 5 bases and J lost 1 base. This CDR3 has 15 residues. The CDR3 nucleotides are TGTGCCAGCAGCAATAACAGGGGGAGTTCCTACGAGCAGTACTTC. This encodes CASSNNRGSSYEQYF. The whole variable domain, filled in from reference TRBV13 and TRBJ2-7, reads AAGVIQSPRHLIKEKRETATLKCYPIPRHDTVYWYQQGPGQDPQFLISFYEKMQSDKGSIPDRFSAQQFSDYHSELNMSSLELGDSALYFCASSNNRGSSYEQYFGPGTRLTVT.

The chain employs TRBV30 and TRBJ2-1, with 7 nucleotides matching TRBD2. The germline V gene encodes CDR1 GTSNPN and CDR2 SVGIG (reference sequence). This CDR3 is 14 amino acids long. The V gene end was trimmed by 8 bases and the J gene end by 6 bases; junction bases not matched to a gene: 13. The CDR3 DNA is TGTGCCAGCCCGGGACTATCCGGGGTCAATGAGCAGTTCTTC. Its translation: CASPGLSGVNEQFF.

The genes are TRBV9 and TRBJ1-2; TRBD1 might be the D (6 bases). The germline V and J ends were trimmed by 5 bases and 4 bases, with 15 bases remaining between them. The CDR3 extends over 14 amino acids. Looked up from germline, CDR1 is SGDLS and CDR2 is YYNGEE. This chain's CDR3 is CASRLDSPGYGYTF. CDR3 DNA sequence: TGTGCCAGCAGATTGGACAGTCCGGGCTATGGCTACACCTTC.

This clone showed up just a few times. V usage is TRBV27 and J usage is TRBJ2-2, with 9 bases fitting TRBD1. Germline CDR1 is MNHEY and CDR2 is SMNVEV (reference sequence). J was trimmed by 6 bases and V by 1 base; bases with no gene match: 0. This CDR3 has 14 residues. The CDR3 reads CASSLWTGAGELFF. The CDR3 DNA reads TGTGCCAGCAGTTTATGGACAGGGGCCGGGGAGCTGTTTTTT.

In its sample, this clone was seen a few times. V usage is TRBV4-3 and J usage is TRBJ1-2; the match to TRBD1 covers 8 bases. The germline gives CDR1 LGHNA, CDR2 YSLEER. CDR3 length: 18 amino acids. The V and J ends lost 4 bases and 2 bases, in that order; junction bases with no gene match: 15. The CDR3 protein is CASSRWGQDEYLNYGYTF. The CDR3 DNA reads TGCGCCAGCAGCCGCTGGGGACAGGACGAATACTTAAACTATGGCTACACCTTC.